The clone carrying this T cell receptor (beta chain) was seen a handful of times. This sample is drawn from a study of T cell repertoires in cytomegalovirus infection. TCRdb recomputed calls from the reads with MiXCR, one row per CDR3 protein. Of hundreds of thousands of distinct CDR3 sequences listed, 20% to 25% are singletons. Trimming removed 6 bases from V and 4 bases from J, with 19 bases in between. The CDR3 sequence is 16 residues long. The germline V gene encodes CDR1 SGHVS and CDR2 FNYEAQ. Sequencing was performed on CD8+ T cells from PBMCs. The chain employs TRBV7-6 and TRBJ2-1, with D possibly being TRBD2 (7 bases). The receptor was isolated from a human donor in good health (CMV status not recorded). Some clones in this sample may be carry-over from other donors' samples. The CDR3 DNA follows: TGTGCCAGCAGTCCTGGGGGGGGGCGGTCTTACAATGAGCAGTTCTTC. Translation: CASSPGGGRSYNEQFF.